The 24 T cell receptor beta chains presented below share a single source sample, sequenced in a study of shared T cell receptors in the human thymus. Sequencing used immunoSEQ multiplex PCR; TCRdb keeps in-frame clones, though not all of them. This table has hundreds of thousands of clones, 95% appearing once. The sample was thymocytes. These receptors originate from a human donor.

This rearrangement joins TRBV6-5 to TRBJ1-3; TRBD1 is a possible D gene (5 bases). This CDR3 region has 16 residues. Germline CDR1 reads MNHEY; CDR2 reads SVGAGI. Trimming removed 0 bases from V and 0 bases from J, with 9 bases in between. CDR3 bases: TGTGCCAGCAGTTACTCGGAGGGGCTCTCTGGAAACACCATATATTTT. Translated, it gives CASSYSEGLSGNTIYF.

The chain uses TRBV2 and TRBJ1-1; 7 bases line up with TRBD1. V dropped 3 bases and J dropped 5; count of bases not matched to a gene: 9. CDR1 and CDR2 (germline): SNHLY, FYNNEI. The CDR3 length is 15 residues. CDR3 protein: CASSDLTGMVTEAFF. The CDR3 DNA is TGTGCCAGCAGTGACCTGACAGGGATGGTTACTGAAGCTTTCTTT.

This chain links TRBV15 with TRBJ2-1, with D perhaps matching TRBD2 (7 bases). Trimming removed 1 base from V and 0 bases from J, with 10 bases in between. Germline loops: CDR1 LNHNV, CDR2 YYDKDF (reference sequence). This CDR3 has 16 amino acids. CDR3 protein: CATSRGRGGSYNEQFF. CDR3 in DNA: TGTGCCACCAGCAGAGGGAGGGGGGGCTCCTACAATGAGCAGTTCTTC.

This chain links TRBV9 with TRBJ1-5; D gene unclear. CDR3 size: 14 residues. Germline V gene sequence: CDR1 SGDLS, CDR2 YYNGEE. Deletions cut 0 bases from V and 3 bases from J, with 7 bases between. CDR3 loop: CASSVVHSNQPQHF. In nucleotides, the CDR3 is TGTGCCAGCAGCGTAGTACACTCCAATCAGCCCCAGCATTTT.

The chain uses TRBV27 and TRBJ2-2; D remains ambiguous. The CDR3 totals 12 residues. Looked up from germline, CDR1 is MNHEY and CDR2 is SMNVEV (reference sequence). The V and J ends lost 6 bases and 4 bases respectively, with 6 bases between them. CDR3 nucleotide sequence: TGTGCCAGCAGGTTCCTCACCGGGGAGCTGTTTTTT. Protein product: CASRFLTGELFF.

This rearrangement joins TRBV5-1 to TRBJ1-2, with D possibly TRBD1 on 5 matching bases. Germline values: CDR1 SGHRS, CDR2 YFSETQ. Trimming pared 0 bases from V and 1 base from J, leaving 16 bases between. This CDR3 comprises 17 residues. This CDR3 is CASSLEVPEDSNYGYTF. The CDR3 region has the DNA TGCGCCAGCAGCTTGGAGGTCCCAGAAGACAGTAACTATGGCTACACCTTC. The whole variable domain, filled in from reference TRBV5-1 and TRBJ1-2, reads KAGVTQTPRYLIKTRGQQVTLSCSPISGHRSVSWYQQTPGQGLQFLFEYFSETQRNKGNFPGRFSGRQFSNSRSEMNVSTLELGDSALYLCASSLEVPEDSNYGYTFGSGTRLTVV.

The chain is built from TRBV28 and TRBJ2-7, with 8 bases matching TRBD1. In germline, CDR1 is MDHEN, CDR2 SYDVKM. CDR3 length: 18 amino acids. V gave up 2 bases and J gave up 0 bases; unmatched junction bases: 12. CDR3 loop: CASSLISPGQGNSYEQYF. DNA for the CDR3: TGTGCCAGCAGTTTAATATCCCCTGGACAGGGCAACTCCTACGAGCAGTACTTC. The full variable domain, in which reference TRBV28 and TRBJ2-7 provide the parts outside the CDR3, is DVKVTQSSRYLVKRTGEKVFLECVQDMDHENMFWYRQDPGLGLRLIYFSYDVKMKEKGDIPEGYSVSREKKERFSLILESASTNQTSMYLCASSLISPGQGNSYEQYFGPGTRLTVT.

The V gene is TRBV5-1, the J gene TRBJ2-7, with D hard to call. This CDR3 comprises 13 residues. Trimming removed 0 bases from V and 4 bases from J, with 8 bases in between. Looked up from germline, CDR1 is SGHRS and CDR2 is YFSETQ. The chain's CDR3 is CASSLDTPYEQYF. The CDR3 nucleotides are TGCGCCAGCAGCTTGGATACGCCGTACGAGCAGTACTTC.

The chain's CDR3 is CASSPKTGPFGGDEQFF. DNA of the CDR3: TGTGCCAGCAGTCCAAAGACAGGTCCCTTTGGGGGCGATGAGCAGTTCTTC. The V and J genes are TRBV28 and TRBJ2-1; TRBD1 might be the D (6 bases). The ends were cut back, 5 bases at V and 8 bases at J, with 25 bases in the middle. CDR3 length: 17 residues. Germline CDR1 and CDR2: MDHEN and SYDVKM.

The CDR3 DNA reads TGTGCCAGCAGTACCTCCCCGGACAGGGGACCCCCGAACACCGGGGAGCTGTTTTTT. Its protein product is CASSTSPDRGPPNTGELFF. The J gene is TRBJ2-2, the V gene TRBV27; TRBD1 matches 9 bases. The V and J ends lost 5 bases and 0 bases, in that order; junction bases with no gene match: 13. The CDR3 consists of 19 residues. Germline V lookup: CDR1 MNHEY, CDR2 SMNVEV (reference sequence).

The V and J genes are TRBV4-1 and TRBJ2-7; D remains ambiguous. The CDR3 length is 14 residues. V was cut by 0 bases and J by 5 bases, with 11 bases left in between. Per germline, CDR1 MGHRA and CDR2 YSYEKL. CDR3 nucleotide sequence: TGCGCCAGCAGCCAAGATGAGTTGGACGACGAGCAGTACTTC. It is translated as CASSQDELDDEQYF.

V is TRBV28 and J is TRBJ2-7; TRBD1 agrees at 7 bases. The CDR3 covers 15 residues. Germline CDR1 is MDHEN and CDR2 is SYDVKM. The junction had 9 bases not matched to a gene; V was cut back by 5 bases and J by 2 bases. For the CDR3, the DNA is TGTGCCAGCAGTAATTGGGACAGAGGCGCCTACGAGCAGTACTTC. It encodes CASSNWDRGAYEQYF.

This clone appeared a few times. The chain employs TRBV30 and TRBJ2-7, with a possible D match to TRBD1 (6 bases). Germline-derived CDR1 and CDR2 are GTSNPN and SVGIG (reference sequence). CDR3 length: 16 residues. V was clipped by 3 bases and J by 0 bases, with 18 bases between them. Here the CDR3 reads CAWREEQGRISYEQYF. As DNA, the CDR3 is TGTGCCTGGAGGGAAGAACAGGGAAGGATCTCCTACGAGCAGTACTTC.

In nucleotides, the CDR3 is TGTGCCAGCACCTCGACTAGCCCATCGAATCTCTCCTACAATGAGCAGTTCTTC. It encodes CASTSTSPSNLSYNEQFF. The chain uses TRBV7-2 and TRBJ2-1; 7 bases are a match to TRBD2. Unmatched junction bases numbered 15, after V lost 7 bases and J lost 0 bases. Germline V gene lookup returns CDR1 SGHTA and CDR2 FQGNSA. The CDR3 is 18 amino acids.

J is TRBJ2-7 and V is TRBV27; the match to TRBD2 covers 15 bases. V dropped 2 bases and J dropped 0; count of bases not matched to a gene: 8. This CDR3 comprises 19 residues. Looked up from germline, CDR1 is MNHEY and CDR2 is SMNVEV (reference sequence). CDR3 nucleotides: TGTGCCAGCAGTTTACTGGGACTAGCGGGAGGCCTTTTCTCCTACGAGCAGTACTTC. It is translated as CASSLLGLAGGLFSYEQYF.

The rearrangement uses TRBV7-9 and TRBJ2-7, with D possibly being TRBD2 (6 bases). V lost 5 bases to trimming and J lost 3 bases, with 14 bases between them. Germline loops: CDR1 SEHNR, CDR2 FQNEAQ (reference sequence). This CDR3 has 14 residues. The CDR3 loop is CASSQWGDNYEQYF. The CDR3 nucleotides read TGTGCCAGCAGCCAGTGGGGGGATAACTACGAGCAGTACTTC.

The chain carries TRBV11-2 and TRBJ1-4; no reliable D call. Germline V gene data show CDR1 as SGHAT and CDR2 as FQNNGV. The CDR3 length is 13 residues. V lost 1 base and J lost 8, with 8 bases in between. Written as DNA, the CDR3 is TGTGCCAGCAGCTTAGGGGTCAGGGAAAAACTGTTTTTT. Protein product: CASSLGVREKLFF. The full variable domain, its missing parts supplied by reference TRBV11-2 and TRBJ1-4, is EAGVAQSPRYKIIEKRQSVAFWCNPISGHATLYWYQQILGQGPKLLIQFQNNGVVDDSQLPKDRFSAERLKGVDSTLKIQPAKLEDSAVYLCASSLGVREKLFFGSGTQLSVL.

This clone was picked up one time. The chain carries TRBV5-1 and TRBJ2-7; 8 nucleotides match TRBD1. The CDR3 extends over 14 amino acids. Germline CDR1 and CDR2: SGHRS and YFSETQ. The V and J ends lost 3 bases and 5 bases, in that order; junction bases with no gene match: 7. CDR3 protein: CASSSRTGRDEQYF. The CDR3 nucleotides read TGCGCCAGCAGCTCCCGGACAGGGCGTGACGAGCAGTACTTC.

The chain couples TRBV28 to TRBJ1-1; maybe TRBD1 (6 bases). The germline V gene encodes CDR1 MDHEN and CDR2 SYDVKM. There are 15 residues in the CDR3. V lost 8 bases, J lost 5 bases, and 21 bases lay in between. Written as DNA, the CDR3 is TGTGCCAGCGGTGGTACGAAAGGGGGAAAAACTGAAGCTTTCTTT. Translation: CASGGTKGGKTEAFF.

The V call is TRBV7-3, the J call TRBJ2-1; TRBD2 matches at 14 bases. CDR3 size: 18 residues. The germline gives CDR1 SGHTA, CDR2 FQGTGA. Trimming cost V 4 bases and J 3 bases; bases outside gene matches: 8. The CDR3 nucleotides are TGTGCCAGCAGCTCAAAGGTGGGACTAGCGGGGGTCTACAATGAGCAGTTCTTC. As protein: CASSSKVGLAGVYNEQFF.

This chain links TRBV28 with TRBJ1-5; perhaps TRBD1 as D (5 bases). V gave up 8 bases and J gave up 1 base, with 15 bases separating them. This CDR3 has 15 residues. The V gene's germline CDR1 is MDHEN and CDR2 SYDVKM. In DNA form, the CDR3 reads TGTGCCAGCCGTGGGGGTCCATTGAGCAATCAGCCCCAGCATTTT. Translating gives CASRGGPLSNQPQHF.

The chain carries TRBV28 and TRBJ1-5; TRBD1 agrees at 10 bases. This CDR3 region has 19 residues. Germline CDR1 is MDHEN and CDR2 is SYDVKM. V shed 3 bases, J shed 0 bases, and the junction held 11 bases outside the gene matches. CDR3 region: CASSFPRPGQGYSNQPQHF. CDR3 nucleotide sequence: TGTGCCAGCAGTTTCCCACGTCCGGGACAGGGGTATAGCAATCAGCCCCAGCATTTT.

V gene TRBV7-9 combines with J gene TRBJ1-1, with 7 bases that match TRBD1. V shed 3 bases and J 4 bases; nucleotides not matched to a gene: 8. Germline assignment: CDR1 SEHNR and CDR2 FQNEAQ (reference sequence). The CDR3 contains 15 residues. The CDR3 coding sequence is TGTGCCAGCAGCTTCCTAAATAGACAGGGCACTGAAGCTTTCTTT. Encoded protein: CASSFLNRQGTEAFF.

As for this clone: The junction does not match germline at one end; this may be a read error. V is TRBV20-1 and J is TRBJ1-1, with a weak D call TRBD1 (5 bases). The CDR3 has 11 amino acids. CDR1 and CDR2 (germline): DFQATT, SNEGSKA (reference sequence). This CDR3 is CSASGNSEAFF. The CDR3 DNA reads TGCAGTGCTTCAGGGAACTCTGAAGCTTTCTTT.